These 9 T cell receptor beta chains originate from one sample sequenced in a study of blood T cell repertoires in COVID-19. Repertoires were generated with immunoSEQ multiplex PCR, while TCRdb's copy carries only in-frame clones and drops some. The sample lists roughly 200,000 clones; more than 75% were seen once. Sequencing was done on a sample of peripheral blood. These receptors were taken from a man aged 40-50 years with active or convalescent COVID-19.

The chain uses TRBV4-2 and TRBJ2-3; a weak D match, TRBD2 (5 bases). There are 17 residues in the CDR3. Germline CDR1 reads LGHNA; CDR2 reads YNFKEQ. V was cut by 3 bases and J by 1 base, with 17 bases left in between. The CDR3 coding sequence is TGTGCCAGCAGCCAGCTAGGTCGGGGAAAGCGCACAGATACGCAGTATTTT. Translated: CASSQLGRGKRTDTQYF.

The chain employs TRBV18 and TRBJ2-1; no clear D. CDR1 KGHSH and CDR2 LQKENI come from the germline V gene. Trimming stripped 2 bases from V and 0 bases from J, with 5 bases between. This CDR3 comprises 14 residues. The CDR3 DNA reads TGTGCCAGCTCACCAAGTAGCTCCTACAATGAGCAGTTCTTC. Protein sequence: CASSPSSSYNEQFF.

The rearrangement uses TRBV19 and TRBJ1-5; 7 nucleotides agree with TRBD1. The CDR3 consists of 15 residues. Germline CDR1 and CDR2: LNHDA and SQIVND (reference sequence). Trimming took 7 bases from V and 7 from J; bases not matched to a gene: 13. The CDR3 region has the DNA TGTGCCAGTATTTTGAGGGGGCCAGGGGACCAGCCCCAGCATTTT. Its translation is CASILRGPGDQPQHF.

This chain links TRBV6-5 with TRBJ1-1; D possibly corresponds to TRBD1 (5 bases). Trimming shortened V by 8 bases and J by 0 bases, and 13 bases separated the two germline ends. CDR1 is MNHEY and CDR2 is SVGAGI in the germline V gene. CDR3 length equals 14 residues. The CDR3 loop reads CASRLDSLNTEAFF. Here the CDR3 DNA reads TGTGCCAGCCGGCTTGACAGCTTGAACACTGAAGCTTTCTTT.

This chain uses TRBV6-5 with TRBJ1-6; D remains ambiguous. Germline V gene sequence: CDR1 MNHEY, CDR2 SVGAGI. V was pared by 0 bases and J by 7 bases, with 13 bases between. There are 16 residues in the CDR3. This CDR3 is CASSYSLAAGNSPLHF. The CDR3 DNA sequence: TGTGCCAGCAGTTACTCCCTGGCAGCCGGGAATTCACCCCTCCACTTT.

The chain links TRBV5-4 to TRBJ2-3, with 12 bases that match TRBD2. Per the germline V gene, CDR1 is SGHNT and CDR2 is YYREEE (reference sequence). The CDR3 is 17 residues long. V was pared by 0 bases and J by 2 bases, with 4 bases of the junction left unmatched. CDR3 nucleotide sequence: TGTGCCAGCAGCTTGGGAACTAGCGGGAGGAACACAGATACGCAGTATTTT. This encodes CASSLGTSGRNTDTQYF. The complete variable domain, with remaining parts taken from reference TRBV5-4 and TRBJ2-3, reads ETGVTQSPTHLIKTRGQQVTLRCSSQSGHNTVSWYQQALGQGPQFIFQYYREEENGRGNFPPRFSGLQFPNYSSELNVNALELDDSALYLCASSLGTSGRNTDTQYFGPGTRLTVL.

On this clone: Other DNA sequences in this specimen translate into the identical CDR3. The chain joins TRBV6-5 to TRBJ2-7; 7 nucleotides match TRBD1. Germline V gene data show CDR1 as MNHEY and CDR2 as SVGAGI. After removal of 6 bases from V and 1 base from J, the junction contained 3 bases not matched to a gene. The CDR3 spans 13 residues. The DNA of the CDR3 is TGTGCCAGCAGCCCGGGACAGTCCTACGAGCAGTACTTC. Protein: CASSPGQSYEQYF.

J is TRBJ1-2 and V is TRBV12-3 or TRBV12-4; D gene uncertain. V lost 3 bases, J lost 8 bases, and 10 bases lay in between. The CDR3 spans 12 residues. The CDR3 bases are TGTGCCAGCAGTTTTAGTATACTGGGCTACACCTTC. This codes for CASSFSILGYTF.

The chain is built from TRBV9 and TRBJ2-2; D perhaps matches TRBD2 (5 bases). V gave up 3 bases and J gave up 6 bases, with 15 bases separating them. There are 15 residues in the CDR3. The germline gives CDR1 SGDLS, CDR2 YYNGEE. CDR3 bases: TGTGCCAGCAGCGCAGACTTATGGGAGTCCGGGGAGCTGTTTTTT. Its translation: CASSADLWESGELFF.